The 16 T cell receptor beta chains below all came from one sample that was sequenced in a study of cytomegalovirus exposure and HLA in healthy donors. The study ran its PCR with 60 Vbeta and 13 Jbeta primers. Here immunoSEQ multiplex PCR was the method, and the copy in TCRdb shows in-frame clones only, minus some. The data contain 100,000 or so clones, more than 70% of them seen just once; the ten biggest clones take up around 2%. The specimen was PBMCs. Every receptor here comes from a man between 18 and 29 years old in good health and CMV-seronegative.

Here the CDR3 DNA reads TGCGCCAGCAGACCGGGGGGGGGCAATCAGCCCCAGCATTTT. Protein product: CASRPGGGNQPQHF. The V gene is TRBV5-1, the J gene TRBJ1-5, with a weak D call TRBD1 (5 bases). Trimming left V 5 bases short and J 2 bases short, with 11 bases between. Germline V gene sequence: CDR1 SGHRS, CDR2 YFSETQ. The CDR3 loop spans 14 amino acids.

This chain connects TRBV4-1 to TRBJ2-2; D possibly corresponds to TRBD2 (6 bases). Germline V CDR1 and CDR2: MGHRA, YSYEKL. Trimming stripped 4 bases from V and 6 bases from J, with 18 bases between. CDR3 length: 16 amino acids. CDR3 coding DNA: TGCGCCAGCAGCCCCGACGTCGGAGGGTACGCCGGGGAGCTGTTTTTT. As protein: CASSPDVGGYAGELFF.

V usage is TRBV10-1 and J usage is TRBJ2-7; possibly TRBD1 for D (6 bases). The germline V and J ends were trimmed by 5 bases and 2 bases, with 10 bases remaining between them. The germline V gene has CDR1 WNHNN and CDR2 SYGVQD (reference sequence). The CDR3 totals 13 residues. In DNA form, the CDR3 reads TGCGCCAGCAGTCCCCACAGGGCCTACGAGCAGTACTTC. Translation gives CASSPHRAYEQYF.

The chain recombines TRBV6-1 with TRBJ2-1; 8 bases are shared with TRBD1. The junction had 6 bases not matched to a gene; V was cut back by 2 bases and J by 6 bases. The CDR3 runs to 15 residues. Germline V gene sequence: CDR1 MNHNS, CDR2 SASEGT. The CDR3 loop is CASSETGGWINEQFF. Here the CDR3 DNA reads TGTGCCAGCAGTGAAACAGGGGGTTGGATCAATGAGCAGTTCTTC.

Sample share makes this clone medium-sized (0.01 to 0.1%). This chain links TRBV19 with TRBJ1-1; D is ambiguous. Germline V CDR1 and CDR2: LNHDA, SQIVND (reference sequence). Trimming left V 5 bases short and J 1 base short, with 8 bases between. CDR3 length: 13 amino acids. The CDR3 DNA sequence: TGTGCCAGTAGTGTAACAGCGAACACTGAAGCTTTCTTT. Amino acid sequence: CASSVTANTEAFF. The full variable domain, rest sourced from reference TRBV19 and TRBJ1-1, is DGGITQSPKYLFRKEGQNVTLSCEQNLNHDAMYWYRQDPGQGLRLIYYSQIVNDFQKGDIAEGYSVSREKKESFPLTVTSAQKNPTAFYLCASSVTANTEAFFGQGTRLTVV.

This clone was detected only once. Other DNA sequences in this specimen translate into the identical CDR3. This chain connects TRBV6-1 to TRBJ2-3; D is uncertain. Germline V gives CDR1 MNHNS, CDR2 SASEGT. This CDR3 has 12 residues. V lost 5 bases and J lost 3, with 6 bases in between. The CDR3 here is CASSLSTDTQYF. CDR3 DNA: TGTGCCAGCAGTCTTTCTACAGATACGCAGTATTTT.

This chain uses TRBV2 with TRBJ2-4, with D perhaps matching TRBD2 (6 bases). Germline-derived CDR1 and CDR2 are SNHLY and FYNNEI. The ends were cut back, 9 bases at V and 2 bases at J, with 26 bases in the middle. This CDR3 region has 18 residues. This CDR3 reads CASGSGPSWRVSKNIQYF. In DNA, the CDR3 is TGTGCCAGTGGGAGTGGGCCATCTTGGAGGGTTTCCAAAAACATTCAGTACTTC.

The chain has TRBV7-8 and TRBJ1-6, with 7 bases aligning to TRBD1. CDR1 SGHVS and CDR2 FQNEAQ come from the germline V gene. There are 14 residues in the CDR3. The ends lost 1 base at V and 6 bases at J; junction bases unmatched: 0. CDR3 nucleotide sequence: TGTGCCAGCAGCTTAGACAGGGGTAATTCACCCCTCCACTTT. This sequence encodes CASSLDRGNSPLHF.

The rearrangement joins TRBV10-3 to TRBJ1-5, with 8 bases aligning to TRBD1. The V gene's germline CDR1 is ENHRY and CDR2 SYGVKD. Germline trimming cut 2 bases from V and 5 bases from J; bases unmatched to any gene: 8. This CDR3 has 16 amino acids. The CDR3 sequence is CAISETDRVMDQPQHF. For the CDR3, the DNA is TGTGCCATCAGTGAGACGGACAGGGTAATGGATCAGCCCCAGCATTTT.

A word on this clone: Within the sample, other DNA sequences also encode this same CDR3. The rearrangement joins TRBV5-4 to TRBJ1-1; tentative D call: TRBD1 (5 bases). V was pared by 5 bases and J by 10 bases, with 24 bases between. Germline-derived CDR1 and CDR2 are SGHNT and YYREEE (reference sequence). CDR3 length: 15 amino acids. CDR3 amino acids: CASRAPGTPRDGAFF. The CDR3 region has the DNA TGTGCCAGCAGGGCCCCCGGGACTCCTAGAGACGGAGCTTTCTTT.

The chain links TRBV19 to TRBJ1-1, with TRBD1 as a possible D gene (5 bases). Between the trimmed V and J ends, which lost 1 base and 6 bases, there was a span of 15 bases. The CDR3 spans 15 residues. The germline CDR1 and CDR2 sequences are LNHDA and SQIVND (reference sequence). The CDR3 protein is CASSIAGGVDAEAFF. Here the CDR3 DNA reads TGTGCCAGTAGTATAGCCGGAGGGGTAGATGCTGAAGCTTTCTTT. Full variable domain (remainder filled in from reference TRBV19 and TRBJ1-1): DGGITQSPKYLFRKEGQNVTLSCEQNLNHDAMYWYRQDPGQGLRLIYYSQIVNDFQKGDIAEGYSVSREKKESFPLTVTSAQKNPTAFYLCASSIAGGVDAEAFFGQGTRLTVV.

About this clone itself: Other DNA sequences in this specimen translate into the identical CDR3. The chain has TRBV7-9 and TRBJ1-5; 7 nucleotides match TRBD1. V lost 3 bases and J lost 2; bases outside the gene matches: 1. CDR1 SEHNR and CDR2 FQNEAQ come from the germline V gene (reference sequence). The CDR3 sequence is 14 residues long. The CDR3 DNA is TGTGCCAGCAGCTTCACAGGGGGCAATCAGCCCCAGCATTTT. It specifies CASSFTGGNQPQHF.

The J gene is TRBJ1-2, the V gene TRBV28, with 7 positions matching TRBD1. CDR3 length equals 14 residues. Germline V gene sequence: CDR1 MDHEN, CDR2 SYDVKM. V gave up 5 bases and J gave up 4 bases; unmatched junction bases: 7. DNA of the CDR3: TGTGCCAGCAGTCCACGACAGGGCCTCTATGGCTACACCTTC. This encodes CASSPRQGLYGYTF.

This clone was found a few times. The chain links TRBV5-1 to TRBJ2-7; TRBD2 matches 10 bases. The CDR3 is 15 residues long. Germline assignment: CDR1 SGHRS and CDR2 YFSETQ. Trimming at V came to 2 bases and at J to 2 bases, leaving 4 bases not matched to a gene. This chain's CDR3 is CASSLGSGGTYEQYF. The CDR3, as DNA: TGCGCCAGCAGCTTAGGTAGCGGGGGGACCTACGAGCAGTACTTC.

This clone appeared a few times. This chain links TRBV5-4 with TRBJ1-2; 7 positions agree with TRBD1. V dropped 5 bases and J dropped 0; count of bases not matched to a gene: 4. The length of the CDR3 is 14 residues. Germline V gene lookup returns CDR1 SGHNT and CDR2 YYREEE (reference sequence). In DNA form, the CDR3 reads TGTGCCAGCAGGTCCGGGACAGCTAACTATGGCTACACCTTC. Its translation: CASRSGTANYGYTF.

The chain combines TRBV9 with TRBJ2-1, with a weak D call TRBD1 (6 bases). This CDR3 spans 16 amino acids. Looked up from germline, CDR1 is SGDLS and CDR2 is YYNGEE. V gave up 0 bases and J gave up 7 bases, with 17 bases separating them. CDR3 DNA: TGTGCCAGCAGCGTAGACGGATCGGGGCAGGGGAATGAGCAGTTCTTC. Its translation is CASSVDGSGQGNEQFF.